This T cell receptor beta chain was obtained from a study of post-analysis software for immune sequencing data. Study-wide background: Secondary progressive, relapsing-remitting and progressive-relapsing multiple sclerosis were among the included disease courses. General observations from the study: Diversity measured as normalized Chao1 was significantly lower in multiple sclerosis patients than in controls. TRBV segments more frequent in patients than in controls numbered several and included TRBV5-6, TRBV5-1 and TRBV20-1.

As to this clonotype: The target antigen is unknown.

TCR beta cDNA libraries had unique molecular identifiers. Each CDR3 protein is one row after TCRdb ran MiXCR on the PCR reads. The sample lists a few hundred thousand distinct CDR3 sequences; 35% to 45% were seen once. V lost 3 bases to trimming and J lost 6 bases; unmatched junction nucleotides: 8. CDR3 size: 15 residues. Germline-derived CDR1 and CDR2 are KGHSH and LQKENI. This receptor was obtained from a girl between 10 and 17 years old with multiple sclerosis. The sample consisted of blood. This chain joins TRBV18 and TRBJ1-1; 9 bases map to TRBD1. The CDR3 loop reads CASSPQGQGMAEAFF. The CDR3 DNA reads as TGTGCCAGCTCACCCCAGGGACAGGGTATGGCTGAAGCTTTCTTT.